This record looks at one TCR beta chain sequence and its context. No antigen is known for it. The length of the CDR3 is 16 residues. Germline trimming cut 1 base from V and 1 base from J; bases unmatched to any gene: 3. Per germline, CDR1 SGHTA and CDR2 FQGNSA. The sample belongs to a study of T cell responses to AZD1222 COVID-19 vaccine. General study results and limits: Elevations in Spike-specific TCR breadth and depth followed administration of two AZD1222 doses. Only a handful of AZD1222 recipients were seropositive at baseline. Most donors were white British and more were female, and clonal diversity was possibly underestimated.

Clones were read by immunoSEQ multiplex PCR, and TCRdb kept only the in-frame ones, dropping some. This table holds approximately 98,000 clones, around nine tenths found once. The chain employs TRBV7-2 and TRBJ1-2; 10 bases are shared with TRBD1. Source: peripheral blood, taken on day 0 of MenACWY control vaccination. The TCR sequence derives from an adult in good health. Here the CDR3 reads CASSLVGTGDNYGYTF. CDR3 DNA: TGTGCCAGCAGCTTAGTTGGGACAGGGGATAACTATGGCTACACCTTC.